The clone carrying this T cell receptor (beta chain) was seen a single time. This entry belongs to a study of control samples from healthy donors and cancer patients. Only in-frame clones appear in the TCRdb table, and some are missing; sequencing was by immunoSEQ multiplex PCR. The sample contains 160,000 or so clones, roughly 92% of which appear only once. Unmatched junction bases numbered 9, after V lost 0 bases and J lost 4 bases. The CDR3 runs 18 residues. CDR1 is SGHRS, CDR2 YFSETQ, per germline. Material: blood. This TCR was sampled from a man aged 50 or older in good health. The chain uses TRBV5-1 and TRBJ2-7, with 14 bases matching TRBD2. The CDR3 DNA reads as TGCGCCAGCAGCTTGGATACGGGGACTAGCGGGAGTGTGTACGAGCAGTACTTC. This codes for CASSLDTGTSGSVYEQYF.